This record covers a single TCR beta chain. What it recognizes is unknown. These data belong to a study of T cell responses to AZD1222 COVID-19 vaccine. Using immunoSEQ multiplex PCR, the repertoire was profiled, and TCRdb retains in-frame clones only, with some absent. The sample carries around 99,000 clones, 90% to 95% recorded once. Study results and limitations: Reportedly, close to half of spike-specific TCRs are directed against unmutated variant regions. Along spike, vaccine-associated CD4 TCRs were found throughout, with dominance at 160-218 and 743-854.

The sequencing used peripheral blood, collected 28 days after the second AZD1222 dose. The sequence was obtained from an adult who received the AZD1222 COVID-19 vaccine.

The CDR3 bases are TGTGCCAGCAGGGCCGGACAGGGAGGCACTGAAGCTTTCTTT. It specifies CASRAGQGGTEAFF. This rearrangement joins TRBV2 to TRBJ1-1; TRBD1 agrees at 8 bases. V shed 6 bases, J shed 4 bases, and the junction held 7 bases outside the gene matches. This CDR3 region has 14 residues. Germline V CDR1 and CDR2: SNHLY, FYNNEI.